These 30 T cell receptor beta chains share one sample of origin, sequenced in a study of cytomegalovirus exposure and HLA in healthy donors. A multiplex PCR was run with 60 Vbeta primers and 13 Jbeta primers. TCRdb's table, derived via immunoSEQ multiplex PCR, lists solely in-frame clones and lacks some. The table includes some 110,000 clones, roughly 80% detected once. The sample consisted of PBMCs. The origin of the receptors is a man aged 55 to 70 in good health and CMV-seronegative.

The chain employs TRBV15 and TRBJ2-5; D is unclear. The end of the DNA fits TRBJ2-7 better, so the J call may be wrong. Germline V CDR1 and CDR2: LNHNV, YYDKDF (reference sequence). The CDR3 extends over 13 amino acids. DNA of the CDR3: TGTGCCACCAGCAGAGATATGGTTCGCGAGCAGTACTTC. This codes for CATSRDMVREQYF.

CDR3: CASSQEPGSGELFF. CDR3 DNA sequence: TGCGCCAGCAGCCAAGAACCGGGGTCCGGGGAGCTGTTTTTT. The gene calls are TRBV4-3 and TRBJ2-2; possibly TRBD2 for D (5 bases). CDR3 size: 14 residues. V gave up 0 bases and J gave up 6 bases, with 8 bases separating them. The germline V gene encodes CDR1 LGHNA and CDR2 YSLEER.

The chain is built from TRBV4-1 and TRBJ2-3, with 9 bases identical to TRBD1. The CDR3 is made up of 22 amino acids. Germline CDR1 MGHRA, CDR2 YSYEKL. V lost 0 bases, J lost 2 bases, and 21 bases stayed unmatched. CDR3 region: CASSQEQGARSVLVLPTDTQYF. The CDR3, as DNA: TGCGCCAGCAGCCAAGAACAGGGGGCGCGGTCCGTCTTGGTACTGCCCACAGATACGCAGTATTTT.

The chain recombines TRBV5-6 with TRBJ2-7; 9 bases map to TRBD1. This CDR3 has 14 residues. V lost 4 bases and J lost 4; bases outside the gene matches: 6. Germline values: CDR1 SGHDT, CDR2 YYEEEE. The chain's CDR3 is CASSLGTGFYEQYF. The CDR3 nucleotides read TGTGCCAGCAGCCTCGGGACAGGGTTTTACGAGCAGTACTTC.

The V and J genes are TRBV27 and TRBJ2-5, with D possibly being TRBD1 (6 bases). From germline, CDR1 is MNHEY and CDR2 SMNVEV (reference sequence). The V and J ends lost 3 bases and 7 bases respectively, with 18 bases between them. The CDR3 is 15 residues long. This CDR3 is CASSFSPSGGLTQYF. In nucleotides, the CDR3 is TGTGCCAGCAGTTTTTCCCCGTCTGGGGGCCTGACCCAGTACTTC.

V usage is TRBV7-2 and J usage is TRBJ2-7, with D possibly TRBD2 on 7 matching bases. Germline V gives CDR1 SGHTA, CDR2 FQGNSA. The germline V and J ends were trimmed by 1 base and 12 bases, with 19 bases remaining between them. This CDR3 has 14 residues. The CDR3 here is CASSLERGGHPRYF. DNA of the CDR3: TGTGCCAGCAGCTTAGAACGCGGGGGACACCCGCGGTACTTC.

V gene TRBV6-5 combines with J gene TRBJ1-2; 10 positions match TRBD1. Losses at the gene ends were 2 bases for V and 6 bases for J; bases not matched to a gene: 9. This CDR3 contains 16 residues. Looked up from germline, CDR1 is MNHEY and CDR2 is SVGAGI. CDR3 nucleotide sequence: TGTGCCAGCAGTTACCAGACAGGGGGCAAGTCTGATGGCTACACCTTC. The encoded protein is CASSYQTGGKSDGYTF.

The chain carries TRBV5-1 and TRBJ1-2; 7 nucleotides align to TRBD1. The CDR3 length is 15 residues. V was clipped by 3 bases and J by 4 bases; unmatched bases: 9. From germline, CDR1 is SGHRS and CDR2 YFSETQ. The CDR3 sequence is CASSWIETGIYGYTF. In DNA form, the CDR3 reads TGCGCCAGCAGCTGGATAGAGACAGGGATCTATGGCTACACCTTC.

The gene calls are TRBV4-3 and TRBJ2-2, with a weak D call TRBD2 (5 bases). In germline, CDR1 is LGHNA, CDR2 YSLEER. The V end was cut by 0 bases, the J end by 1 base, with 18 bases between. The CDR3 has 19 amino acids. The CDR3 coding sequence is TGCGCCAGCAGCCAAGATCATGTTATCGGTGAGGGGAACACCGGGGAGCTGTTTTTT. It codes for CASSQDHVIGEGNTGELFF.

This clone was seen only a few times. This chain links TRBV10-3 with TRBJ2-2; tentative D call: TRBD1 (6 bases). Deletions cut 6 bases from V and 1 base from J, with 6 bases between. Per the germline V gene, CDR1 is ENHRY and CDR2 is SYGVKD. This CDR3 region has 13 residues. The CDR3 reads CAIRDRNTGELFF. In nucleotides, the CDR3 is TGTGCCATCAGGGACAGGAACACCGGGGAGCTGTTTTTT.

The rearrangement links TRBV28 to TRBJ1-4; 8 nucleotides agree with TRBD1. The germline CDR1 and CDR2 sequences are MDHEN and SYDVKM. Trimming at V came to 3 bases and at J to 6 bases, leaving 3 bases not matched to a gene. The CDR3 is 14 amino acids. In nucleotides, the CDR3 is TGTGCCAGCAGTTTGGACAGGGAGGATGAAAAACTGTTTTTT. Amino acids: CASSLDREDEKLFF.

The V gene is TRBV5-1, the J gene TRBJ2-5; maybe TRBD2 (6 bases). The V and J ends lost 4 bases and 5 bases respectively, with 12 bases between them. CDR3 length: 13 residues. CDR1 is SGHRS, CDR2 YFSETQ, per germline. The DNA for the CDR3 is TGCGCCAGCAGCGAGCCGGGGGAGGAGACCCAGTACTTC. As protein: CASSEPGEETQYF.

The chain has TRBV30 and TRBJ1-3; 7 bases are shared with TRBD1. Germline CDR1 GTSNPN, CDR2 SVGIG (reference sequence). V was clipped by 2 bases and J by 5 bases; unmatched bases: 6. There are 14 residues in the CDR3. The CDR3 DNA is TGTGCCTGGAGTACCTTGACAGGGAGAAACACCATATATTTT. This gives the protein CAWSTLTGRNTIYF.

The chain links TRBV7-2 to TRBJ2-2; 9 bases map to TRBD1. Trimming at V came to 4 bases and at J to 1 base, leaving 4 bases not matched to a gene. The CDR3 is 16 residues long. In germline, CDR1 is SGHTA, CDR2 FQGNSA. The CDR3 bases are TGTGCCAGCAGCTCAACAGGGGGCAAGAACACCGGGGAGCTGTTTTTT. Protein product: CASSSTGGKNTGELFF.

The chain uses TRBV9 and TRBJ1-2, with D maybe TRBD1 (6 bases). Trimming pared 0 bases from V and 1 base from J, leaving 10 bases between. The CDR3 runs 15 residues. CDR1 SGDLS and CDR2 YYNGEE come from the germline V gene. The CDR3 is CASSVAGGHNYGYTF. CDR3 nucleotide sequence: TGTGCCAGCAGCGTAGCGGGGGGCCATAACTATGGCTACACCTTC.

The chain combines TRBV4-1 with TRBJ2-1; maybe TRBD1 (6 bases). The CDR3 runs 16 residues. Deletions cut 3 bases from V and 4 bases from J, with 16 bases between. Germline CDR1 and CDR2: MGHRA and YSYEKL. This CDR3 is CASSQQDSGGYNEQFF. The CDR3 DNA reads TGCGCCAGCAGCCAGCAGGACAGTGGGGGATACAATGAGCAGTTCTTC.

The chain has TRBV13 and TRBJ2-5; D perhaps matches TRBD2 (6 bases). This CDR3 is 14 amino acids long. The V gene's germline CDR1 is PRHDT and CDR2 FYEKMQ (reference sequence). V lost 3 bases and J lost 5, with 13 bases in between. For the CDR3, the DNA is TGTGCCAGCAGCTTTCTGGGGGGAGCGGAGACCCAGTACTTC. Residues: CASSFLGGAETQYF.

The chain combines TRBV2 with TRBJ2-6; TRBD1 matches 8 bases. V was clipped by 6 bases and J by 0 bases; unmatched bases: 10. The CDR3 is 18 amino acids. CDR1 is SNHLY, CDR2 FYNNEI, per germline. CDR3 residues: CASSISGGIPSGANVLTF. CDR3 coding DNA: TGTGCCAGCAGCATCTCAGGGGGCATTCCCTCTGGGGCCAACGTCCTGACTTTC.

V and J are TRBV15 and TRBJ1-4; D gene unclear. CDR3 size: 14 residues. Germline assignment: CDR1 LNHNV and CDR2 YYDKDF (reference sequence). The V gene lost 5 bases and the J gene lost 4 bases, with 11 bases spanning the gap. Written as DNA, the CDR3 is TGTGCCACCAGCGCCCCCGCTAGTAATGAAAAACTGTTTTTT. Residues: CATSAPASNEKLFF.

V gene TRBV14 combines with J gene TRBJ2-2; 8 bases agree with TRBD2. Losses at the gene ends were 4 bases for V and 4 bases for J; bases not matched to a gene: 2. The CDR3 sequence is 14 residues long. Germline V gives CDR1 SGHDN, CDR2 FVKESK. CDR3 DNA: TGTGCCAGCAGCCTAGCGGGGCTCACCGGGGAGCTGTTTTTT. It encodes CASSLAGLTGELFF.

The V and J genes are TRBV2 and TRBJ2-7; the match to TRBD1 covers 9 bases. The V and J ends lost 6 bases and 3 bases, in that order; junction bases with no gene match: 6. The CDR3 is made up of 14 amino acids. Germline V gives CDR1 SNHLY, CDR2 FYNNEI. This CDR3 is CASRRDRGNYEQYF. CDR3 sequence (DNA): TGTGCCAGCAGGAGAGACAGGGGGAACTACGAGCAGTACTTC. The complete variable domain, with remaining parts taken from reference TRBV2 and TRBJ2-7, reads EPEVTQTPSHQVTQMGQEVILRCVPISNHLYFYWYRQILGQKVEFLVSFYNNEISEKSEIFDDQFSVERPDGSNFTLKIRSTKLEDSAMYFCASRRDRGNYEQYFGPGTRLTVT.

The chain is built from TRBV4-1 and TRBJ2-5; perhaps TRBD2 as D (6 bases). There are 14 residues in the CDR3. From germline, CDR1 is MGHRA and CDR2 YSYEKL. V lost 1 base to trimming and J lost 5 bases, with 11 bases between them. Here the CDR3 reads CASSQVSSAETQYF. DNA of the CDR3: TGCGCCAGCAGCCAAGTATCTAGCGCGGAGACCCAGTACTTC.

The chain joins TRBV19 to TRBJ1-2; 8 nucleotides agree with TRBD1. Germline trimming cut 4 bases from V and 3 bases from J; bases unmatched to any gene: 4. The germline CDR1 and CDR2 sequences are LNHDA and SQIVND (reference sequence). This CDR3 comprises 14 residues. The DNA of the CDR3 is TGTGCCAGTAGTAGAGGACAGGGTTACTATGGCTACACCTTC. Translation gives CASSRGQGYYGYTF.

CDR3 in amino acids: CASRLSIDSPLHF. CDR3 in DNA: TGTGCCAGCCGACTATCGATAGATTCACCCCTCCACTTT. V and J are TRBV6-5 and TRBJ1-6; D gene uncertain. This CDR3 comprises 13 residues. CDR1 MNHEY and CDR2 SVGAGI come from the germline V gene. V lost 8 bases and J 8 bases, leaving 13 bases between the germline ends.

The chain recombines TRBV7-2 with TRBJ2-2; tentatively, D is TRBD1 (6 bases). Germline-derived CDR1 and CDR2 are SGHTA and FQGNSA. This CDR3 has 16 residues. Trimming stripped 6 bases from V and 1 base from J, with 15 bases between. The CDR3: CASRLGAQGNTGELFF. The CDR3, as DNA: TGTGCCAGCAGACTAGGGGCACAGGGGAACACCGGGGAGCTGTTTTTT.

In this sample, this clone turned up a few times. The chain is built from TRBV7-3 and TRBJ2-2; D possibly corresponds to TRBD2 (6 bases). CDR1 is SGHTA and CDR2 is FQGTGA in the germline V gene. This CDR3 region has 15 residues. Trimming cost V 4 bases and J 3 bases, with 12 bases left between them. The CDR3 DNA reads TGTGCCAGCAGCTCGGGGGAGCGCTACACCGGGGAGCTGTTTTTT. It codes for CASSSGERYTGELFF.

This clone was observed a handful of times. The chain joins TRBV5-1 to TRBJ2-5; TRBD2 matches 9 bases. The V and J ends lost 0 bases and 2 bases, in that order; junction bases with no gene match: 2. Germline assignment: CDR1 SGHRS and CDR2 YFSETQ. CDR3 length equals 15 residues. CDR3 DNA: TGCGCCAGCAGCTTGGGGCTAGCGGGGCAAGAGACCCAGTACTTC. It is translated as CASSLGLAGQETQYF.

The genes are TRBV9 and TRBJ2-2; D not certain. This CDR3 is 16 amino acids long. Germline V CDR1 and CDR2: SGDLS, YYNGEE. Trimming shortened V by 0 bases and J by 3 bases, and 12 bases separated the two germline ends. CDR3 bases: TGTGCCAGCAGCGTAGGAGGAAGAACCTACACCGGGGAGCTGTTTTTT. This gives the protein CASSVGGRTYTGELFF.

CDR3 loop: CASSLTSGNYNEQFF. CDR3 sequence (DNA): TGTGCCAGCAGCTTGACTAGCGGGAATTACAATGAGCAGTTCTTC. The chain couples TRBV7-2 to TRBJ2-1; TRBD2 matches at 11 bases. J was trimmed by 4 bases and V by 3 bases; bases with no gene match: 2. There are 15 residues in the CDR3. CDR1 is SGHTA and CDR2 is FQGNSA in the germline V gene.

The chain carries TRBV4-2 and TRBJ2-2; 7 bases map to TRBD2. The CDR3 sequence is 16 residues long. V dropped 0 bases and J dropped 1; count of bases not matched to a gene: 2. CDR1 is LGHNA, CDR2 YNFKEQ, per germline. CDR3 sequence (DNA): TGTGCCAGCAGCCAAGAGGCTAGCGGGAACACCGGGGAGCTGTTTTTT. Its translation: CASSQEASGNTGELFF.